These 2 T cell receptor beta chains share one sample of origin, sequenced in a study of cytomegalovirus exposure and HLA in healthy donors. This PCR relied on a set of 60 Vbeta primers and 13 Jbeta primers. Sequencing was performed with immunoSEQ multiplex PCR; in TCRdb, only in-frame clones are kept and a portion is missing. Recorded for this sample: 70,000 or so clones. The specimen was PBMCs. All receptors come from a middle-aged man in good health and CMV-seronegative.

V and J are TRBV5-1 and TRBJ2-2, with D possibly matching TRBD1 (5 bases). V lost 4 bases and J 0 bases, leaving 19 bases between the germline ends. CDR3 length equals 18 residues. Germline assignment: CDR1 SGHRS and CDR2 YFSETQ. In DNA, the CDR3 is TGCGCCAGCAGCCCCAACTCCCAGGGTCTCGCGAACACCGGGGAGCTGTTTTTT. It codes for CASSPNSQGLANTGELFF. Variable domain in full (rest from reference TRBV5-1 and TRBJ2-2): KAGVTQTPRYLIKTRGQQVTLSCSPISGHRSVSWYQQTPGQGLQFLFEYFSETQRNKGNFPGRFSGRQFSNSRSEMNVSTLELGDSALYLCASSPNSQGLANTGELFFGEGSRLTVL.

The chain has TRBV5-4 and TRBJ2-5; D is perhaps TRBD1 (6 bases). The CDR3 runs to 15 residues. The germline V gene has CDR1 SGHNT and CDR2 YYREEE (reference sequence). The V end lost 1 base, the J end lost 2 bases, and 12 bases lay between the germline ends. CDR3: CASSLQQGGQETQYF. The CDR3 DNA reads as TGTGCCAGCAGCTTGCAACAGGGTGGGCAAGAGACCCAGTACTTC. The whole variable domain, filled in from reference TRBV5-4 and TRBJ2-5, reads ETGVTQSPTHLIKTRGQQVTLRCSSQSGHNTVSWYQQALGQGPQFIFQYYREEENGRGNFPPRFSGLQFPNYSSELNVNALELDDSALYLCASSLQQGGQETQYFGPGTRLLVL.